The T cell receptor beta chain described here comes from a study of shared clonotypes between healthy human individuals. Splitting of each subset's genomic DNA was done evenly across several immunoSEQ plates. Sequenced by immunoSEQ multiplex PCR; TCRdb stores in-frame clones only, minus some. The repertoire has more than 500,000 clones, 95% to 96% of them found once; the top ten carry nearly 0.065%. This clone was counted once. Deletions cut 8 bases from V and 3 bases from J, with 14 bases between. The CDR3 is made up of 14 amino acids. CDR1 and CDR2 (germline): MDHEN, SYDVKM. This TCR was recovered from a woman under 40 in good health. This chain links TRBV28 with TRBJ1-3; tentative D call: TRBD1 (5 bases). The sequencing sample was made of naive CD4+ T cells sorted from blood. The subset denotes: CD45RA+ positively selected. The CDR3 loop reads CASGGDGLGNTIYF. In nucleotides, the CDR3 is TGTGCCAGCGGGGGGGACGGACTTGGAAACACCATATATTTT. The full variable domain, rest sourced from reference TRBV28 and TRBJ1-3, is DVKVTQSSRYLVKRTGEKVFLECVQDMDHENMFWYRQDPGLGLRLIYFSYDVKMKEKGDIPEGYSVSREKKERFSLILESASTNQTSMYLCASGGDGLGNTIYFGEGSWLTVV.